This TCR beta chain emerged from a study of blood T cell repertoires in COVID-19. About the research overall: Sites in the United States, Italy and Spain provided acute and convalescent COVID-19 samples.

The V gene's germline CDR1 is LGHNA and CDR2 YNFKEQ. The CDR3 length is 13 residues. The ends were cut back, 3 bases at V and 7 bases at J, with 13 bases in the middle. In the original analysis: Nucleated cell counts were estimated from reference gene primer amplification. TCRdb keeps only in-frame clones here, not all; method: immunoSEQ multiplex PCR. D and trimming were read from the DNA, whereas the V and J calls and clone size are those reported in that table. The sample lists 310,000 or so clones; approximately 91% were seen once. This clone was recorded once. This clonotype originated in a woman aged 40 to 50 who had recovered from COVID-19. Material: PBMCs or T cells enriched from blood (not recorded which). The chain combines TRBV4-2 with TRBJ2-7; D unresolved. The CDR3 nucleotides are TGTGCCAGCAGCCATAAAATATCGGGTGAGCAGTACTTC. It yields the protein CASSHKISGEQYF.